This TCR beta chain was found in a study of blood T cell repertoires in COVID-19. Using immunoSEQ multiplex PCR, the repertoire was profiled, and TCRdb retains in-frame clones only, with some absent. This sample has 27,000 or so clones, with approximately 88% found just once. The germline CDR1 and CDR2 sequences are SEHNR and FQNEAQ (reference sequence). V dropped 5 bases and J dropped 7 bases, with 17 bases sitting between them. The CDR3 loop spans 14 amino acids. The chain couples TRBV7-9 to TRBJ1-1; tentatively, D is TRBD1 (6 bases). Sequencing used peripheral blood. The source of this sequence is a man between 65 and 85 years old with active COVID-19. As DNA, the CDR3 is TGTGCCAGCAGCCAAGACCTGATACAGGGTGAAGCTTTCTTT. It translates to CASSQDLIQGEAFF.